These 30 T cell receptor beta chains came from one sample sequenced in a study of shared clonotypes between healthy human individuals (dated by TCRdb to between 2020 and 2021). The library was produced with the immunoSEQ multiplex PCR assay. The source is immuneACCESS, and TCRdb retained only in-frame sequences with V and J called. Part of the clones is not carried over; for the studies checked, unresolved V genes explain less than half of this, and the remainder is unexplained. The sample table records around 2.5 million clones; roughly 93% of these occur just once. 0.36% of the sample is held by the ten biggest clonotypes. The sequencing sample was made of naive CD4+ T cells from PBMCs. Read against the paper, the sample's cell subset or site label means: CD45RA+ positively selected. Every receptor here comes from a man between 18 and 35 years old in good health. Some clones in this sample may be carry-over from other donors' samples.

This clone was observed a few times. The chain combines TRBV5-1 with TRBJ1-2, with 11 bases aligning to TRBD1. Germline values: CDR1 SGHRS, CDR2 YFSETQ. V lost 4 bases, J lost 7 bases, and 12 bases stayed unmatched. CDR3 size: 16 residues. As DNA, the CDR3 is TGCGCCAGCAGCCCGCAGGGGACAGGGGGAATCGGTGGCTACACCTTC. This encodes CASSPQGTGGIGGYTF.

The V gene is TRBV18, the J gene TRBJ2-1; 10 nucleotides line up with TRBD2. Trimming removed 2 bases from V and 5 bases from J; junction bases left unmatched: 12. The length of the CDR3 is 18 residues. The V gene's germline CDR1 is KGHSH and CDR2 LQKENI. CDR3 sequence: CASSPIEILAGDDNEQFF. DNA for the CDR3: TGTGCCAGCTCACCAATTGAAATCCTAGCGGGAGATGACAATGAGCAGTTCTTC.

A single count supports this clone. The V call is TRBV5-1, the J call TRBJ1-4; D remains unclear. From germline, CDR1 is SGHRS and CDR2 YFSETQ. This CDR3 is built from 15 residues. V lost 0 bases to trimming and J lost 5 bases, with 11 bases between them. Written as DNA, the CDR3 is TGCGCCAGCAGCTTGGAACCGGGTAGAAATGAAAAACTGTTTTTT. It is translated as CASSLEPGRNEKLFF.

The chain combines TRBV7-9 with TRBJ2-3; no clear D. Per the germline V gene, CDR1 is SEHNR and CDR2 is FQNEAQ (reference sequence). CDR3 length equals 16 residues. The V end was cut by 1 base, the J end by 2 bases, with 13 bases between. CDR3 DNA sequence: TGTGCCAGCAGCTTAGGAGTGCCAGCTCTCACAGATACGCAGTATTTT. This codes for CASSLGVPALTDTQYF.

The V call is TRBV5-6, the J call TRBJ2-1; a weak D match, TRBD2 (6 bases). From germline, CDR1 is SGHDT and CDR2 YYEEEE. This CDR3 has 17 residues. V lost 0 bases to trimming and J lost 0 bases, with 13 bases between them. For the CDR3, the DNA is TGTGCCAGCAGCTTGGAAGGCGGAGGGAGCTCCTACAATGAGCAGTTCTTC. Residues: CASSLEGGGSSYNEQFF.

This clone was detected only once. The V gene is TRBV5-1, the J gene TRBJ1-5; D gene uncertain. From germline, CDR1 is SGHRS and CDR2 YFSETQ. Trimming removed 1 base from V and 4 bases from J, with 12 bases in between. The CDR3 loop spans 15 amino acids. CDR3 nucleotide sequence: TGCGCCAGCAGCTTGTTGCCAGGTACAAATCAGCCCCAGCATTTT. This gives the protein CASSLLPGTNQPQHF.

The chain carries TRBV29-1 and TRBJ2-6; possible D gene TRBD2, 6 bases. Germline V lookup: CDR1 SQVTM, CDR2 ANQGSEA. V gave up 4 bases and J gave up 4 bases, with 14 bases separating them. The CDR3 spans 15 residues. Here the CDR3 DNA reads TGCAGCGTTGGGAATGCGGGGTACGGGGCCAACGTCCTGACTTTC. Amino acid sequence: CSVGNAGYGANVLTF.

As for this clone: Different DNA sequences within this sample yield the same CDR3. The J gene is TRBJ2-6, the V gene TRBV5-1, with 7 positions matching TRBD1. J lost 2 bases, V lost 0 bases, and 2 bases had no gene match. The CDR3 is 16 residues long. CDR1 and CDR2 (germline): SGHRS, YFSETQ. Here the CDR3 reads CASSLVTGAGANVLTF. CDR3 bases: TGCGCCAGCAGCTTGGTAACAGGGGCTGGGGCCAACGTCCTGACTTTC.

The chain recombines TRBV7-9 with TRBJ2-5; tentative D call: TRBD1 (5 bases). Trimming stripped 1 base from V and 5 bases from J, with 11 bases between. CDR1 SEHNR and CDR2 FQNEAQ come from the germline V gene (reference sequence). The length of the CDR3 is 14 residues. The CDR3 DNA reads TGTGCCAGCAGCTTAGGGTGGGGCGACGAGACCCAGTACTTC. Amino acids: CASSLGWGDETQYF.

The count of this clone is one. This chain joins TRBV5-5 and TRBJ1-2; D gene uncertain. The ends were cut back, 0 bases at V and 3 bases at J, with 12 bases in the middle. The CDR3 covers 15 residues. Germline CDR1 reads SGHKS; CDR2 reads YYEKEE (reference sequence). The CDR3 coding sequence is TGTGCCAGCAGCTTGGCAGATCAGGACTACTATGGCTACACCTTC. As protein: CASSLADQDYYGYTF.

The V and J genes are TRBV18 and TRBJ1-2; D is perhaps TRBD1 (6 bases). Germline V gene data show CDR1 as KGHSH and CDR2 as LQKENI. Trimming removed 1 base at V and 1 base at J, with 10 bases between. This CDR3 is built from 15 residues. In nucleotides, the CDR3 is TGTGCCAGCTCACCACTAGGCAGGGGTAACTATGGCTACACCTTC. This gives the protein CASSPLGRGNYGYTF. Variable domain in full (rest from reference TRBV18 and TRBJ1-2): NAGVMQNPRHLVRRRGQEARLRCSPMKGHSHVYWYRQLPEEGLKFMVYLQKENIIDESGMPKERFSAEFPKEGPSILRIQQVVRGDSAAYFCASSPLGRGNYGYTFGSGTRLTVV.

The rearrangement links TRBV11-3 to TRBJ2-7; TRBD1 matches 8 bases. Germline CDR1 and CDR2: SGHNT and YENEEA. The J segment lost 1 base and the V segment lost 5 bases, leaving 4 bases of the junction unmatched. This CDR3 has 14 residues. The DNA of the CDR3 is TGTGCCAGCAGCCCGCGGGACAGGTCCTACGAGCAGTACTTC. Translation gives CASSPRDRSYEQYF.

This chain uses TRBV19 with TRBJ1-5; 8 bases match TRBD1. The CDR3 has 19 residues. Germline V gene lookup returns CDR1 LNHDA and CDR2 SQIVND (reference sequence). The trim removed 3 bases at V and 2 bases at J, leaving 15 bases unmatched. CDR3 in DNA: TGTGCCAGTAGTATGAGGGGGACAGGAGCTTATAGCGGCAATCAGCCCCAGCATTTT. This translates into CASSMRGTGAYSGNQPQHF.

A word on this clone: A read error is possible here, since a much larger clone lies one base away. Other DNA sequences in the sample encode the same CDR3. The chain links TRBV5-1 to TRBJ2-3; D gene unclear. Deletions cut 0 bases from V and 4 bases from J, with 3 bases between. The CDR3 totals 12 residues. Germline V gives CDR1 SGHRS, CDR2 YFSETQ. As DNA, the CDR3 is TGCGCCAGCAGCTTGGACTCAGATACGCAGTATTTT. As protein: CASSLDSDTQYF. Drawing the rest from reference TRBV5-1 and TRBJ2-3, the complete variable domain is KAGVTQTPRYLIKTRGQQVTLSCSPISGHRSVSWYQQTPGQGLQFLFEYFSETQRNKGNFPGRFSGRQFSNSRSEMNVSTLELGDSALYLCASSLDSDTQYFGPGTRLTVL.

The rearrangement joins TRBV28 to TRBJ2-5; D possibly corresponds to TRBD2 (5 bases). The CDR3 consists of 15 residues. Germline loops: CDR1 MDHEN, CDR2 SYDVKM. V was clipped by 2 bases and J by 0 bases, with 10 bases between them. Here the CDR3 reads CASSLAGGYQETQYF. As DNA, the CDR3 is TGTGCCAGCAGTTTAGCAGGCGGGTACCAAGAGACCCAGTACTTC. The full variable domain, its missing parts supplied by reference TRBV28 and TRBJ2-5, is DVKVTQSSRYLVKRTGEKVFLECVQDMDHENMFWYRQDPGLGLRLIYFSYDVKMKEKGDIPEGYSVSREKKERFSLILESASTNQTSMYLCASSLAGGYQETQYFGPGTRLLVL.

The CDR3 here is CASSPGGGATDTQYF. CDR3 nucleotide sequence: TGTGCCAGCTCACCGGGGGGAGGCGCTACAGATACGCAGTATTTT. The chain combines TRBV18 with TRBJ2-3; a weak D match, TRBD2 (6 bases). The V and J ends lost 3 bases and 3 bases respectively, with 13 bases between them. The CDR3 extends over 15 amino acids. Germline assignment: CDR1 KGHSH and CDR2 LQKENI.

The chain carries TRBV18 and TRBJ1-5; 12 bases match TRBD1. Germline V gene data show CDR1 as KGHSH and CDR2 as LQKENI. V shed 1 base, J shed 2 bases, and the junction held 6 bases outside the gene matches. The CDR3 length is 18 residues. CDR3 sequence: CASSPRGQGARGNQPQHF. The CDR3 DNA follows: TGTGCCAGCTCACCACGGGGACAGGGGGCGCGGGGCAATCAGCCCCAGCATTTT. Full variable domain (rest looked up from reference TRBV18 and TRBJ1-5): NAGVMQNPRHLVRRRGQEARLRCSPMKGHSHVYWYRQLPEEGLKFMVYLQKENIIDESGMPKERFSAEFPKEGPSILRIQQVVRGDSAAYFCASSPRGQGARGNQPQHFGDGTRLSIL.

V gene TRBV2 combines with J gene TRBJ1-1; 8 bases fit TRBD1. Trimming took 5 bases from V and 0 from J; bases not matched to a gene: 5. The CDR3 extends over 15 amino acids. Germline CDR1 and CDR2: SNHLY and FYNNEI. The chain's CDR3 is CASSWDRNLNTEAFF. CDR3 sequence (DNA): TGTGCCAGCAGTTGGGACAGGAACTTGAACACTGAAGCTTTCTTT.

V is TRBV7-9 and J is TRBJ2-7; no clear D. Germline-derived CDR1 and CDR2 are SEHNR and FQNEAQ (reference sequence). The V end was cut by 3 bases, the J end by 5 bases, with 5 bases between. This CDR3 spans 11 amino acids. The CDR3 region is CASSFTHEQYF. In nucleotides, the CDR3 is TGTGCCAGCAGCTTCACCCACGAGCAGTACTTC.

This chain connects TRBV7-9 to TRBJ2-7; D gene ambiguous. The CDR3 runs to 12 residues. CDR1 is SEHNR, CDR2 FQNEAQ, per germline (reference sequence). V lost 3 bases to trimming and J lost 3 bases, with 6 bases between them. The CDR3 DNA reads as TGTGCCAGCAGCTTCCAGAACTACGAGCAGTACTTC. Its protein is CASSFQNYEQYF.

CDR3 sequence: CASSPTPAGNTIYF. The CDR3 DNA is TGTGCCAGCAGCCCCACGCCGGCTGGAAACACCATATATTTT. The rearrangement joins TRBV7-3 to TRBJ1-3; no definite D call. CDR1 SGHTA and CDR2 FQGTGA come from the germline V gene. Trimming cost V 5 bases and J 2 bases, with 10 bases left between them. The CDR3 is 14 amino acids.

This clone was seen once. The chain employs TRBV4-2 and TRBJ2-2, with D perhaps given as TRBD1 or TRBD2 (5 bases each). The CDR3 sequence is 16 residues long. CDR1 and CDR2 from the germline V gene are LGHNA and YNFKEQ. V was pared by 4 bases and J by 1 base, with 13 bases between. The CDR3 nucleotides read TGTGCCAGCAGCCCCCTGATGGGGGAGAACACCGGGGAGCTGTTTTTT. Protein: CASSPLMGENTGELFF.

The chain combines TRBV5-1 with TRBJ1-1, with D perhaps TRBD1 (6 bases). Germline V gene data show CDR1 as SGHRS and CDR2 as YFSETQ. V dropped 4 bases and J dropped 1 base, with 20 bases sitting between them. The CDR3 is made up of 17 amino acids. In nucleotides, the CDR3 is TGCGCCAGCAGCCCCTACCCTTGGACAGTTAGGAACACTGAAGCTTTCTTT. Amino acid sequence: CASSPYPWTVRNTEAFF.

As for this clone: At one end the junction does not follow the germline gene, possibly because of a read error. This chain uses TRBV2 with TRBJ2-5, with TRBD2 as a possible D gene (6 bases). Germline V gives CDR1 SNHLY, CDR2 FYNNEI. The CDR3 runs to 15 residues. CDR3 in DNA: TGTGCCGGCAGGAGCCGGGCGGGGCACCAAGAGACCCAGTACTTC. Its protein product is CAGRSRAGHQETQYF. Looking up the rest from reference TRBV2 and TRBJ2-5 gives the full variable domain: EPEVTQTPSHQVTQMGQEVILRCVPISNHLYFYWYRQILGQKVEFLVSFYNNEISEKSEIFDDQFSVERPDGSNFTLKIRSTKLEDSAMYFCAGRSRAGHQETQYFGPGTRLLVL.

The chain carries TRBV10-1 and TRBJ1-2; no definite D call. V was shortened by 0 bases and J by 4 bases, with 9 bases between the two germline ends. The V gene's germline CDR1 is WNHNN and CDR2 SYGVQD (reference sequence). The CDR3 contains 14 residues. Written as DNA, the CDR3 is TGCGCCAGCAGTGAGTCGGGCCCGACCTATGGCTACACCTTC. Translation: CASSESGPTYGYTF.

This rearrangement joins TRBV29-1 to TRBJ2-1; 12 nucleotides agree with TRBD2. With 6 bases clipped from V and 4 bases from J, the junction kept 13 bases outside the gene matches. Germline V gene lookup returns CDR1 SQVTM and CDR2 ANQGSEA. This CDR3 is built from 17 residues. The DNA for the CDR3 is TGCAGCGTCCGGGGCCAGGCCGGACTAGCGGGATACAATGAGCAGTTCTTC. This sequence encodes CSVRGQAGLAGYNEQFF.

This sequence joins TRBV11-2 and TRBJ2-1; 11 bases are a match to TRBD2. V trimming: 4 bases; J trimming: 9 bases; junction bases outside the gene matches: 8. The CDR3 has 15 amino acids. The V gene's germline CDR1 is SGHAT and CDR2 FQNNGV. CDR3 amino acids: CASSSTSGRYGEQFF. In DNA, the CDR3 is TGTGCCAGCAGCTCTACTAGCGGGAGATACGGTGAGCAGTTCTTC.

This clone was found a few times. The V call is TRBV7-2, the J call TRBJ2-3; the D is unclear. Trimming stripped 1 base from V and 3 bases from J, with 8 bases between. The germline CDR1 and CDR2 sequences are SGHTA and FQGNSA. This CDR3 region has 14 residues. CDR3 amino acids: CASSLVGRTDTQYF. The CDR3 DNA sequence: TGTGCCAGCAGCTTAGTAGGTCGGACAGATACGCAGTATTTT.

The chain joins TRBV5-1 to TRBJ2-7; D ambiguous. Germline V gene lookup returns CDR1 SGHRS and CDR2 YFSETQ. This CDR3 has 15 residues. V was trimmed by 4 bases and J by 5 bases, leaving 19 bases between them. CDR3 DNA: TGCGCCAGCAGCCGTAGCCCTACTAAGGTCAACGAGCAGTACTTC. Translation gives CASSRSPTKVNEQYF.

The chain has TRBV6-1 and TRBJ2-2; D unresolved. V dropped 8 bases and J dropped 3 bases, with 4 bases sitting between them. The CDR3 is made up of 11 amino acids. Germline V gene data show CDR1 as MNHNS and CDR2 as SASEGT. The CDR3 DNA reads TGTGCCAGCGACTACACCGGGGAGCTGTTTTTT. It translates to CASDYTGELFF.